This entry lists 15 T cell receptor beta chains sequenced from one sample in a study of blood T cell repertoires in COVID-19. Generated by immunoSEQ multiplex PCR, the TCRdb table keeps only in-frame clones and is missing some. The table shows approximately 220,000 clones, with about four fifths occurring only once. The sequencing sample was made of PBMCs or T cells enriched from blood (not recorded which). All receptors derive from a woman aged 40 to 55 with acute COVID-19.

The J gene is TRBJ1-6, the V gene TRBV11-1; possibly TRBD1 for D (6 bases). Trimming took 1 base from V and 14 from J, leaving 15 bases between them. CDR3 length: 14 amino acids. The V gene's germline CDR1 is SGHAT and CDR2 FQDESV (reference sequence). This CDR3 reads CASSLVGADLALHF. In DNA, the CDR3 is TGTGCCAGCAGCTTAGTGGGGGCGGATTTAGCCCTCCACTTT.

This chain links TRBV6-1 with TRBJ2-7; 8 bases agree with TRBD2. The CDR3 length is 16 residues. The V gene's germline CDR1 is MNHNS and CDR2 SASEGT. The V segment lost 1 base and the J segment 0 bases; nucleotides outside the gene matches: 5. The CDR3 loop reads CASSEDPGLDSYEQYF. In nucleotides, the CDR3 is TGTGCCAGCAGTGAAGATCCGGGACTAGACTCCTACGAGCAGTACTTC.

The rearrangement links TRBV28 to TRBJ1-4; 12 nucleotides line up with TRBD1. Trimming removed 5 bases from V and 7 bases from J; junction bases left unmatched: 11. The length of the CDR3 is 17 residues. The germline V gene has CDR1 MDHEN and CDR2 SYDVKM. The CDR3 here is CASSLVGQGAFGEKLFF. The CDR3 DNA reads TGTGCCAGCAGTCTAGTGGGACAGGGGGCGTTTGGTGAAAAACTGTTTTTT.

A few counts support this clone. The chain recombines TRBV29-1 with TRBJ2-3; TRBD1 agrees at 9 bases. The germline gives CDR1 SQVTM, CDR2 ANQGSEA. CDR3 length: 15 amino acids. The ends lost 8 bases at V and 3 bases at J; junction bases unmatched: 12. CDR3 loop: CSFALTGGGTDTQYF. In DNA, the CDR3 is TGCAGCTTCGCTTTGACAGGGGGGGGGACAGATACGCAGTATTTT.

This clone has just one count. The chain has TRBV20-1 and TRBJ1-4; 9 bases line up with TRBD1. Germline V CDR1 and CDR2: DFQATT, SNEGSKA (reference sequence). This CDR3 has 15 residues. V shed 3 bases, J shed 0 bases, and the junction held 2 bases outside the gene matches. The DNA of the CDR3 is TGCAGTGCTAGTAGGGACAGGGCAACTAATGAAAAACTGTTTTTT. Translation gives CSASRDRATNEKLFF.

The J gene is TRBJ2-3, the V gene TRBV5-1, with TRBD1 as a possible D gene (6 bases). Germline V gene data show CDR1 as SGHRS and CDR2 as YFSETQ. V lost 5 bases, J lost 2 bases, and 12 bases lay in between. The CDR3 runs 14 residues. The CDR3 sequence: CASRPQGSTDTQYF. The CDR3, as DNA: TGCGCCAGCAGACCGCAGGGGTCCACAGATACGCAGTATTTT.

V is TRBV6-1 and J is TRBJ2-2, with 9 bases aligning to TRBD2. Germline V CDR1 and CDR2: MNHNS, SASEGT. Trimming at V came to 4 bases and at J to 0 bases, leaving 6 bases not matched to a gene. The CDR3 runs 17 residues. The CDR3 DNA is TGTGCCAGCAGTGTTAATAGCGGGGGCACGAACACCGGGGAGCTGTTTTTT. Its translation: CASSVNSGGTNTGELFF.

The chain carries TRBV7-3 and TRBJ2-3; D not resolved. The CDR3 consists of 14 residues. Trimming cost V 1 base and J 4 bases, with 9 bases left between them. Germline V gives CDR1 SGHTA, CDR2 FQGTGA. CDR3 coding DNA: TGTGCCAGCAGCTTAAATCCCCGCGCAGATACGCAGTATTTT. Translated: CASSLNPRADTQYF. Based on the CDR3 plus reference TRBV7-3 and TRBJ2-3, the full variable domain is GAGVSQTPSNKVTEKGKYVELRCDPISGHTALYWYRQSLGQGPEFLIYFQGTGAADDSGLPNDRFFAVRPEGSVSTLKIQRTERGDSAVYLCASSLNPRADTQYFGPGTRLTVL.

The chain combines TRBV6-5 with TRBJ2-2, with D possibly being TRBD1 (6 bases). The CDR3 is 15 residues long. Germline assignment: CDR1 MNHEY and CDR2 SVGAGI. Trimming took off 8 bases at V and 5 bases at J, with 18 bases between the two ends. The CDR3 sequence: CASRPPGQTTGELFF. The CDR3 DNA is TGTGCCAGCCGGCCCCCGGGACAAACTACCGGGGAGCTGTTTTTT.

CDR3: CATSRDLTVNTDTQYF. For the CDR3, the DNA is TGTGCCACCAGCAGAGACCTCACGGTAAACACAGATACGCAGTATTTT. The chain couples TRBV15 to TRBJ2-3; no firm D call. Germline V gives CDR1 LNHNV, CDR2 YYDKDF (reference sequence). V was clipped by 0 bases and J by 2 bases, with 12 bases between them. This CDR3 is 16 amino acids long.

The chain links TRBV7-6 to TRBJ1-5; unclear D gene. Germline V lookup: CDR1 SGHVS, CDR2 FNYEAQ. V lost 5 bases and J lost 7, with 15 bases in between. CDR3 length: 14 residues. The CDR3 is CASSEGLGWQPQHF. CDR3 DNA: TGTGCCAGCAGCGAGGGATTGGGGTGGCAGCCCCAGCATTTT.

Notes on this clone: The identical CDR3 is also encoded by other nucleotide sequences in the sample. The chain joins TRBV18 to TRBJ1-4; weak D call: TRBD1 (5 bases). The CDR3 is 14 amino acids. V dropped 3 bases and J dropped 0 bases, with 5 bases sitting between them. Germline CDR1 reads KGHSH; CDR2 reads LQKENI. The CDR3 reads CASSPRATNEKLFF. The CDR3 DNA reads TGTGCCAGCTCACCCAGGGCAACTAATGAAAAACTGTTTTTT.

This chain uses TRBV28 with TRBJ1-5; D perhaps matches TRBD1 (5 bases). The CDR3 totals 14 residues. Germline V gives CDR1 MDHEN, CDR2 SYDVKM. V lost 7 bases to trimming and J lost 1 base, with 11 bases between them. The CDR3 reads CASTLTVSNQPQHF. The CDR3 DNA sequence: TGTGCCAGCACCCTGACAGTAAGCAATCAGCCCCAGCATTTT.

This rearrangement joins TRBV27 to TRBJ1-2; tentatively, D is TRBD1 (6 bases). Trimming removed 5 bases from V and 8 bases from J, with 21 bases in between. CDR1 MNHEY and CDR2 SMNVEV come from the germline V gene (reference sequence). The CDR3 sequence is 15 residues long. CDR3 DNA sequence: TGTGCCAGCAGTCCCGGGACACCGGTCCCGGGAGGCTACACCTTC. Amino acids: CASSPGTPVPGGYTF.

V is TRBV2 and J is TRBJ2-1; maybe TRBD2 (5 bases). The CDR3 loop spans 14 amino acids. CDR1 is SNHLY and CDR2 is FYNNEI in the germline V gene. V was shortened by 8 bases and J by 8 bases, with 19 bases between the two germline ends. The CDR3 spells CASRTQSARDEQFF. CDR3 coding DNA: TGTGCCAGCCGCACTCAGTCAGCGAGGGATGAGCAGTTCTTC.